The 7 T cell receptor beta chains below come from one sample, sequenced in a study of blood T cell repertoires in COVID-19. The table came from immunoSEQ multiplex PCR; TCRdb's copy has only in-frame clones and leaves some out. The repertoire consists of more than 75,000 clones, with more than 75% occurring once and the leading ten covering approximately 15%. The specimen was peripheral blood. The receptors stem from a woman in her seventies with acute or convalescent COVID-19.

V usage is TRBV6-5 and J usage is TRBJ1-2, with 7 bases matching TRBD1. Looked up from germline, CDR1 is MNHEY and CDR2 is SVGAGI. V gave up 4 bases and J gave up 4 bases; unmatched junction bases: 12. The CDR3 runs to 16 residues. The DNA for the CDR3 is TGTGCCAGCAGTTTGACACTAGGACAGGCTGGCTATGGCTACACCTTC. It translates to CASSLTLGQAGYGYTF.

The chain recombines TRBV6-6 with TRBJ2-2, with 9 positions matching TRBD1. V lost 2 bases and J lost 4; bases outside the gene matches: 2. The length of the CDR3 is 15 residues. Germline CDR1 MNHNY, CDR2 SVGAGI (reference sequence). The CDR3 DNA follows: TGTGCCAGCAGTTACGGGGGACAGGGCACCGGGGAGCTGTTTTTT. This codes for CASSYGGQGTGELFF.

The rearrangement joins TRBV29-1 to TRBJ1-2, with 9 positions matching TRBD1. CDR1 is SQVTM and CDR2 is ANQGSEA in the germline V gene. The CDR3 runs to 12 residues. Trimming at V came to 7 bases and at J to 7 bases, leaving 7 bases not matched to a gene. Here the CDR3 DNA reads TGCAGCGCGGACAGGGGTAAGGGTGGCTACACCTTC. Translating it yields CSADRGKGGYTF.

The chain employs TRBV6-5 and TRBJ2-7; 9 bases map to TRBD1. The J segment lost 6 bases and the V segment lost 6 bases, leaving 6 bases of the junction unmatched. The CDR3 consists of 13 residues. Germline V CDR1 and CDR2: MNHEY, SVGAGI. The CDR3 region is CASSPDRGGEQYV. The CDR3, as DNA: TGTGCCAGCAGCCCGGACAGGGGAGGCGAGCAGTACGTC.

The chain uses TRBV3-1 (or the pseudogene TRBV3-2) and TRBJ1-1; D is perhaps TRBD1 (5 bases). Trimming took 4 bases from V and 1 from J, leaving 10 bases between them. CDR1 LGHDT and CDR2 YNNKEL come from the germline V gene (reference sequence). The CDR3 is 14 residues long. This chain's CDR3 is CASSPRQSNTEAFF. The CDR3 DNA sequence: TGTGCCAGCAGCCCAAGACAGTCGAACACTGAAGCTTTCTTT.

In nucleotides, the CDR3 is TGTGCCAGCATCGGAACGGGGGGAGGGTACACCGGGGAGCTGTTTTTT. It codes for CASIGTGGGYTGELFF. The chain carries TRBV28 and TRBJ2-2, with TRBD2 matching 7 bases. CDR1 is MDHEN and CDR2 is SYDVKM in the germline V gene. The junction had 11 bases not matched to a gene; V was cut back by 7 bases and J by 3 bases. This CDR3 has 16 amino acids.

V gene TRBV28 combines with J gene TRBJ1-1; possibly TRBD1 for D (6 bases). The CDR3 sequence is 16 residues long. V gave up 7 bases and J gave up 5 bases, with 23 bases separating them. CDR1 and CDR2 (germline): MDHEN, SYDVKM. In DNA form, the CDR3 reads TGTGCCAGCACCTACTCTGGACAGTGGTGGGGGACTGAAGCTTTCTTT. Translation: CASTYSGQWWGTEAFF.